Each of the 8 T cell receptor beta chains below was sequenced from the same sample in a study of Tregs in tolerant kidney transplant recipients. The data were produced by immunoSEQ multiplex PCR, yet TCRdb's version contains in-frame clones alone and is incomplete. The table lists over 50,000 clones, approximately 83% of them singletons. The input for sequencing was Tregs from blood, taken before the transplant. The receptors here all came from a human donor who received a combined kidney and bone marrow transplant.

CDR3 loop: CAWSVLGSGGRGEQFF. The CDR3 DNA sequence: TGTGCCTGGAGTGTATTGGGTTCGGGGGGGCGCGGTGAGCAGTTCTTC. The chain uses TRBV30 and TRBJ2-1; TRBD2 aligns across 8 bases. The CDR3 consists of 16 residues. V lost 0 bases and J lost 9; bases outside the gene matches: 13. The V gene's germline CDR1 is GTSNPN and CDR2 SVGIG (reference sequence).

The rearrangement uses TRBV6-1 and TRBJ1-5; D not certain. Trimming removed 7 bases at V and 0 bases at J, with 13 bases between. Germline CDR1 is MNHNS and CDR2 is SASEGT. The CDR3 has 15 amino acids. The CDR3 DNA reads as TGTGCCAGCAACCTCGTCCGGAATAGCAATCAGCCCCAGCATTTT. Amino acids: CASNLVRNSNQPQHF.

The chain is built from TRBV7-2 and TRBJ2-7, with a weak D call TRBD2 (7 bases). Germline-derived CDR1 and CDR2 are SGHTA and FQGNSA. V was trimmed by 5 bases and J by 2 bases, leaving 16 bases between them. This CDR3 comprises 15 residues. CDR3 DNA sequence: TGTGCCAGCAGCGCCAAGGGGGGAGGGACCTACGAGCAGTACTTC. Protein sequence: CASSAKGGGTYEQYF.

The chain recombines TRBV18 with TRBJ2-5, with 10 bases lining up with TRBD1. The J call is uncertain, as TRBJ2-7 better fits the DNA end. The CDR3 runs 19 residues. In germline, CDR1 is KGHSH, CDR2 LQKENI. CDR3 nucleotides: TGTGCCAGCTCGCACCTTCGGCGAGACCGGGACAGGGGAGGCAACGAGCAGTACTTC. The encoded protein is CASSHLRRDRDRGGNEQYF.

J is TRBJ2-1 and V is TRBV6-5, with D perhaps being TRBD1 or TRBD2 (5 bases each). The CDR3 contains 15 residues. The ends were cut back, 6 bases at V and 8 bases at J, with 20 bases in the middle. CDR1 and CDR2 from the germline V gene are MNHEY and SVGAGI. Here the CDR3 reads CASSPPGPTGDEQFF. CDR3 bases: TGTGCCAGCAGCCCTCCGGGACCCACCGGCGATGAGCAGTTCTTC.

The chain joins TRBV10-2 to TRBJ1-4; weak D call: TRBD1 (5 bases). This CDR3 has 14 amino acids. Per germline, CDR1 WSHSY and CDR2 SAAADI. V was shortened by 4 bases and J by 5 bases, with 11 bases between the two germline ends. For the CDR3, the DNA is TGCGCCAGCAGTGTGGGGCCCCCGAATGAAAAACTGTTTTTT. Its protein is CASSVGPPNEKLFF.

V gene TRBV6-6 combines with J gene TRBJ1-1; D may be TRBD1 (5 bases). V was trimmed by 7 bases and J by 2 bases, leaving 14 bases between them. CDR3 length equals 14 residues. CDR1 is MNHNY, CDR2 SVGAGI, per germline (reference sequence). The CDR3 here is CASTPDSLNTEAFF. CDR3 DNA: TGTGCCAGCACCCCAGACAGCCTAAACACTGAAGCTTTCTTT.

The genes are TRBV5-1 and TRBJ2-7, with D perhaps being TRBD1 or TRBD2 (6 bases each). V lost 4 bases to trimming and J lost 7 bases, with 15 bases between them. Germline V gives CDR1 SGHRS, CDR2 YFSETQ. The CDR3 contains 13 residues. CDR3 coding DNA: TGCGCCAGCAGCCAAACAGGGAGGAGGGAGCAGTACTTC. It encodes CASSQTGRREQYF. The entire variable domain, with the rest obtained from reference TRBV5-1 and TRBJ2-7, is as follows: KAGVTQTPRYLIKTRGQQVTLSCSPISGHRSVSWYQQTPGQGLQFLFEYFSETQRNKGNFPGRFSGRQFSNSRSEMNVSTLELGDSALYLCASSQTGRREQYFGPGTRLTVT.